One TCR beta chain is described in this entry. These data are taken from a study of blood T cell repertoires in COVID-19. As for the study in general: The United States, Italy and Spain were the sources of the acute and convalescent COVID-19 samples. PBMCs, B-cell-depleted T cells, or T cells were the source of the cDNA or gDNA that made up the material.

Per the original data handling: Cell counts per sample came from amplifying reference gene primers. Only in-frame clones appear in the TCRdb table, and some are missing; sequencing was by immunoSEQ multiplex PCR. That table gives V, J and clone size, and the DNA gave D and trimming. The repertoire holds hundreds of thousands of clones, about 88% seen once, with approximately 7.3% in the top ten. Patients in Seattle were enrolled during active infection, then followed longitudinally. The germline V gene encodes CDR1 SGHAT and CDR2 FQNNGV. Trimming stripped 1 base from V and 0 bases from J, with 9 bases between. The CDR3 sequence is 15 residues long.

The clonotype was recovered from a woman aged 70-85 years with COVID-19, enrolled during active disease. Sequencing was done on a sample of peripheral blood. The chain carries TRBV11-2 and TRBJ1-2, with D unclear. CDR3 coding DNA: TGTGCCAGCAGCTTAGGGGCAGAGACTAACTATGGCTACACCTTC. Residues: CASSLGAETNYGYTF.